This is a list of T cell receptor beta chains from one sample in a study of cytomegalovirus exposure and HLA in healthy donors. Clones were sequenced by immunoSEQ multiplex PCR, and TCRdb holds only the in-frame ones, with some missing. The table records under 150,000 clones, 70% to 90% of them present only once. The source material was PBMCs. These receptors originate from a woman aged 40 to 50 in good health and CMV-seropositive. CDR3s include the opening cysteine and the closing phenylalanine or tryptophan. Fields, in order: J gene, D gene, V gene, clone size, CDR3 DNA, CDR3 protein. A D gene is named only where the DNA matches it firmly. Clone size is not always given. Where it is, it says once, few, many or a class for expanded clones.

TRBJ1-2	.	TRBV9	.	TGTGCCAGCAGCGTAGGGGGACAACTGTCTGGCTACACCTTC	CASSVGGQLSGYTF
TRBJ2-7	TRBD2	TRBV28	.	TGTGCCAGCAGTTTAGGCGGGAGTCCGAAGGAGGAGCAGTACTTC	CASSLGGSPKEEQYF
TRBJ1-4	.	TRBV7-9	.	TGTGCCAGCAGTAGAGACGGCTCCTCGAGGAAACTGTTTTTT	CASSRDGSSRKLFF
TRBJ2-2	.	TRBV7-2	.	TGTGCCAGCAGCTTAGCTGGGAGGAGCACCGGGGAGCTGTTTTTT	CASSLAGRSTGELFF
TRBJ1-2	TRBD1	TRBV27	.	TGTGCCAGCAGTTCCCCGGGACAGGGCCACTATGGCTACACCTTC	CASSSPGQGHYGYTF
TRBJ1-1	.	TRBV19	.	TGTGCCAGTAAGGGGGTGGCGAACACTGAAGCTTTCTTT	CASKGVANTEAFF
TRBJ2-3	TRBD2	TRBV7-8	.	TGTGCCAGCAGCGCATTAGCGGGGGGACTCACAGATACGCAGTATTTT	CASSALAGGLTDTQYF
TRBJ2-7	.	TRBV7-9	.	TGTGCCAGCAGCTCCAAGGACAGCTACGAGCAGTACTTC	CASSSKDSYEQYF
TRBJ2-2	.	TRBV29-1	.	TGCAGCGTTGTACGGGGGAGCGATCCGGACACCGGGGAGCTGTTTTTT	CSVVRGSDPDTGELFF
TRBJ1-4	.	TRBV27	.	TGTGCCAGCAGACGGATCCGGGAAAGCCAAGCAACTAATGAAAAACTGTTTTTT	CASRRIRESQATNEKLFF
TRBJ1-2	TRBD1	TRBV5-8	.	TGTGCCAGCAGCTTCTCCTCCGGGACAGGGGCCCCCTTC	CASSFSSGTGAPF
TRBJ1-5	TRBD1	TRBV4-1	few	TGCGCCAGCAGCCAAGTTTTGACAGGGTTTAGCAATCAGCCCCAGCATTTT	CASSQVLTGFSNQPQHF
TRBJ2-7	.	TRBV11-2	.	TGTGCCAGCAGCTTAGCTCCGGTTTACGAGCAGTACTTC	CASSLAPVYEQYF
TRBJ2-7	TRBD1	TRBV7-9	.	TGTGCCAGCAGCGGCTTTGAACTGGACAGGGATTCCGAGCAGTACTTC	CASSGFELDRDSEQYF
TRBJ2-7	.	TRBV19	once	TGTGCCAGTTCAATTCCGTCTGGGAGTTCCTACGAGCAGTACTTC	CASSIPSGSSYEQYF
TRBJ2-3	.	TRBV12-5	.	TGTGCTAGTGGTCCTCCGACATACACAGATACGCAGTATTTT	CASGPPTYTDTQYF
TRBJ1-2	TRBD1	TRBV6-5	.	TGTGCCAGCACCAACTCGAACGACAGGGTCTATGGCTACACCTTC	CASTNSNDRVYGYTF
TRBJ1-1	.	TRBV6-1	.	TGTGCCAGCATGAGAAGGGGAAACACTGAAGCTTTCTTT	CASMRRGNTEAFF
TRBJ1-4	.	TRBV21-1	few	TGTGCCAGCAGTATAACAGAGGGACTGTTTTTT	CASSITEGLFF
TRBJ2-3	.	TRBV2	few	TGTGCCAGCAGTGAGGGTCAGGGAACAGATACGCAGTATTTT	CASSEGQGTDTQYF
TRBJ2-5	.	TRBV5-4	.	TGTGCCAGCAGCCTGTGGATCAGGGACCAAGAGACCCAGTACTTC	CASSLWIRDQETQYF
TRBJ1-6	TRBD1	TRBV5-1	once	TGCGCCAGCAGCTCTCTAGGGGGCAGGACACCCCTCCACTTT	CASSSLGGRTPLHF
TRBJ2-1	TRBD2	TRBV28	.	TGTGCCAGCAGTTTGTCCTCGGGACTAGGAGGCTACAATGAGCAGTTCTTC	CASSLSSGLGGYNEQFF
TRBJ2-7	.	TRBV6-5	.	TGTGCCAGTAAATTATCGGGACATCACGAGCAGTACTTC	CASKLSGHHEQYF